Only a few counts were recorded for the clone carrying this T cell receptor beta chain. As yet, its antigen is unknown. This sample is drawn from a study of vaccination and CD4 T cells after COVID-19. Trimming took off 5 bases at V and 3 bases at J, with 26 bases between the two ends. Per the germline V gene, CDR1 is MNHEY and CDR2 is SMNVEV (reference sequence). The CDR3 totals 19 residues. Sequencing of the DNA from cultured CD4+ T cells was carried out with the Oncomine TCR Beta short-read assay. From CD4+ T cells that had been cultured, genomic DNA was extracted. TCRdb called the PCR reads again in MiXCR, with one record for every CDR3 protein. The profile shows 20,000 to 25,000 distinct CDR3 sequences, less than 80% of them singletons. As for treatment: approximately 10-day PBMC culture with coronavirus spike peptide pools or control peptides (ViraFEST assay). TCR sequencing followed the expansion of antigen-specific T cells with peptide pools in ViraFEST.

The J gene is TRBJ2-1, the V gene TRBV27; a possible D gene is TRBD1 (6 bases). Specimen: CD4+ T cells from blood, cultured in vitro, collected before SARS-CoV-2 vaccination. The clonotype originates from a human donor who received a COVID-19 vaccine. CDR3 protein: CASSPPFDRTGIHYNEQFF. The CDR3 nucleotides are TGTGCCAGCAGTCCCCCCTTCGATCGAACAGGGATCCACTACAATGAGCAGTTCTTC.